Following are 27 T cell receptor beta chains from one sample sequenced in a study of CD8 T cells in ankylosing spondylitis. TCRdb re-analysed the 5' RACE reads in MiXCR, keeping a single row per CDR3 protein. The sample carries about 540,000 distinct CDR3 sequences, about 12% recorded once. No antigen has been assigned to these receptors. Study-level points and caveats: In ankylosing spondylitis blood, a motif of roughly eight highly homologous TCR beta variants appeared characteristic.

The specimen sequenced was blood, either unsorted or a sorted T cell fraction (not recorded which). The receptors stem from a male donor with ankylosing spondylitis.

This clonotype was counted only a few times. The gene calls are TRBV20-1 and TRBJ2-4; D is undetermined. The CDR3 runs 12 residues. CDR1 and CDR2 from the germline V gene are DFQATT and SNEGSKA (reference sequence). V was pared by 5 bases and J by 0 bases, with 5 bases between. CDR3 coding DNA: TGCAGTGCTGCACTAGCCAAAAACATTCAGTACTTC. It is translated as CSAALAKNIQYF.

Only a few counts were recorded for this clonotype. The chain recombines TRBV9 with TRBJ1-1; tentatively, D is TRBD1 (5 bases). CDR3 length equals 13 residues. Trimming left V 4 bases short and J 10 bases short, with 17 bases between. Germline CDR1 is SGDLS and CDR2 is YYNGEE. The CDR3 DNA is TGTGCCAGCAGCCAACAGGTACCCCGAGGAGCTTTCTTT. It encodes CASSQQVPRGAFF.

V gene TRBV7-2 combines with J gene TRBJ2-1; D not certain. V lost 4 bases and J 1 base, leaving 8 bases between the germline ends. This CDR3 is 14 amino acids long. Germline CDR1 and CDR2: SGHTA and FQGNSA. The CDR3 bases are TGTGCCAGCAGCTCTACCTTGTCCTACAATGAGCAGTTCTTC. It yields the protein CASSSTLSYNEQFF.

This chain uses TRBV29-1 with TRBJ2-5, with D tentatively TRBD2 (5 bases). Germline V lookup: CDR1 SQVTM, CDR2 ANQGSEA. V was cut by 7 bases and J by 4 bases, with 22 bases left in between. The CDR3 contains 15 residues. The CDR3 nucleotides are TGCAGCGCCCGAACCGAGAGGGCCCCCGTAGAGACCCAGTACTTC. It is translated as CSARTERAPVETQYF.

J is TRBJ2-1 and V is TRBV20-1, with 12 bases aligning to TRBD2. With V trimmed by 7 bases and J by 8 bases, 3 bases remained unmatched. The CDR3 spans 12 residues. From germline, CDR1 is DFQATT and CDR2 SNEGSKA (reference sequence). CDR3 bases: TGCAGTGGGACTAGCGGGGCAGATGAGCAGTTCTTC. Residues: CSGTSGADEQFF.

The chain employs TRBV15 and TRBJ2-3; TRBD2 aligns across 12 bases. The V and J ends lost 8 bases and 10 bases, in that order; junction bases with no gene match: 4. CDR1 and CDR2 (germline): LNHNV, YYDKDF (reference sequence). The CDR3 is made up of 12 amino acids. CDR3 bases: TGTGCCACCGGACTAGCGGGACTGGCGCAGTATTTT. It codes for CATGLAGLAQYF.

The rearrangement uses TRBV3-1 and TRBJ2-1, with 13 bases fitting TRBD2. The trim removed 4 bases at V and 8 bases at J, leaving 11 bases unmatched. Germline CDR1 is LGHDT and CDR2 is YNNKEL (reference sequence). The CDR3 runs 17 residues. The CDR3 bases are TGTGCCAGCAGCCCAACTAGCGGGAGGGCCCTCGGGGATGAGCAGTTCTTC. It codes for CASSPTSGRALGDEQFF.

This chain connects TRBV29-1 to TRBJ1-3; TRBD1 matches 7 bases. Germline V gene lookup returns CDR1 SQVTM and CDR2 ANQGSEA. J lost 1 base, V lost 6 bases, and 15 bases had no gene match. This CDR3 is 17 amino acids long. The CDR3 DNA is TGCAGCGTCCTAGGAACGGGGGACAGAGCATCTGGAAACACCATATATTTT. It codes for CSVLGTGDRASGNTIYF.

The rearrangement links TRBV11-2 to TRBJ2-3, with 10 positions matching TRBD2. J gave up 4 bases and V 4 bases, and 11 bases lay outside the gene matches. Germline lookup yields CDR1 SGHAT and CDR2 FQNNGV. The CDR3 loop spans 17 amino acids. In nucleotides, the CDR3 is TGTGCCAGCAGCTCGGAGGGCCCTAGCGGGAGTGCAGATACGCAGTATTTT. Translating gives CASSSEGPSGSADTQYF.

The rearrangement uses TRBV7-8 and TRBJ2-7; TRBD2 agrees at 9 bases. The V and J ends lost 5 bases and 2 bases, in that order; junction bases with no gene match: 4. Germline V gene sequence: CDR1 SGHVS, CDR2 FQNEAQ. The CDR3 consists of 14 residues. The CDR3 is CASSPGTSPYEQYF. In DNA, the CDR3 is TGTGCCAGCAGCCCCGGGACTAGCCCCTACGAGCAGTACTTC.

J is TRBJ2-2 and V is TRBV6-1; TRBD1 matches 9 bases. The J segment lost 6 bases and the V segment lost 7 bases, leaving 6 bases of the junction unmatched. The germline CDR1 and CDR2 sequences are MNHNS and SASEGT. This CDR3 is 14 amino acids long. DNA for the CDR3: TGTGCCAGCAAAAAGGGACAGGGCGCCGGGGAGCTGTTTTTT. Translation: CASKKGQGAGELFF.

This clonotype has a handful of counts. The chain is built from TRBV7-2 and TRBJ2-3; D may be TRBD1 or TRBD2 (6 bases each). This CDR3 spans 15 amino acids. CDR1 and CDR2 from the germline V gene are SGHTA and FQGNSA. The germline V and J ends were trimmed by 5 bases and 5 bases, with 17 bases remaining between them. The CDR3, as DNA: TGTGCCAGCAGCCAGCTAACGGGGGCAGAAGATACGCAGTATTTT. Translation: CASSQLTGAEDTQYF.

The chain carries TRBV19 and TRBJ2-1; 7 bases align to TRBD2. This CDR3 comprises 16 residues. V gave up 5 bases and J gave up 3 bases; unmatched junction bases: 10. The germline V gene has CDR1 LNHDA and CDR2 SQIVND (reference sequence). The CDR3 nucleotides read TGTGCCAGTAGTGGCGGCTGGACTAGATTCTACAATGAGCAGTTCTTC. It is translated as CASSGGWTRFYNEQFF.

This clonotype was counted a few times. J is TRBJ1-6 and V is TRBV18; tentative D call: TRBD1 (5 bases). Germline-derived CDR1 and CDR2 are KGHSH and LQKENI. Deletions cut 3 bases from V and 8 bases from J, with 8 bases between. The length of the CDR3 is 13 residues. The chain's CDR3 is CASSPVTDSPLHF. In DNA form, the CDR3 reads TGTGCCAGCTCACCCGTGACAGATTCACCCCTCCACTTT.

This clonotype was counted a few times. The CDR3, as DNA: TGTGCCAGCAGTGATTACACCGGGGAGCTGTTTTTT. This gives the protein CASSDYTGELFF. The gene calls are TRBV28 and TRBJ2-2; D not certain. The germline V and J ends were trimmed by 5 bases and 3 bases, with 4 bases remaining between them. The CDR3 sequence is 12 residues long. CDR1 is MDHEN and CDR2 is SYDVKM in the germline V gene.

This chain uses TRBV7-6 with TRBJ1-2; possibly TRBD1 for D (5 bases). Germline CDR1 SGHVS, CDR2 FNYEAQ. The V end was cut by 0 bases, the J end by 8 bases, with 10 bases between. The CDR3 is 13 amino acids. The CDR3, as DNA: TGTGCCAGCAGCTTAGCGCAGGGACGGGGCTACACCTTC. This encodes CASSLAQGRGYTF. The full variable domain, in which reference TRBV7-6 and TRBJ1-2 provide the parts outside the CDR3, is GAGVSQSPRYKVTKRGQDVALRCDPISGHVSLYWYRQALGQGPEFLTYFNYEAQQDKSGLPNDRFSAERPEGSISTLTIQRTEQRDSAMYRCASSLAQGRGYTFGSGTRLTVV.

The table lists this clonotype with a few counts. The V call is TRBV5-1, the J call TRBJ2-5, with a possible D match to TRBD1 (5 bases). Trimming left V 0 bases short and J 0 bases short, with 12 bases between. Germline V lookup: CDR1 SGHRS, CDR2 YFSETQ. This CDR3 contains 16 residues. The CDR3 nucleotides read TGCGCCAGCAGCTTGGGGGTCTGGACATACCAAGAGACCCAGTACTTC. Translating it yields CASSLGVWTYQETQYF.

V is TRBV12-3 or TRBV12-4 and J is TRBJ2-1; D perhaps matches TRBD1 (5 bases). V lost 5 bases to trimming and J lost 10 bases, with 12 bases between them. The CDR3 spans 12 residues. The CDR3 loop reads CASSGAYLEQFF. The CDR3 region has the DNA TGTGCCAGCAGTGGGGCCTATTTGGAGCAGTTCTTC.

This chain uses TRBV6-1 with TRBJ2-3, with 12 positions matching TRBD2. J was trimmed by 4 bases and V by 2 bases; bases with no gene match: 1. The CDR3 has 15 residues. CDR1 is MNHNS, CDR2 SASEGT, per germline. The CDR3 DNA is TGTGCCAGCAGTGAACTAGCGGGAGGGCCAGATACGCAGTATTTT. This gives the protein CASSELAGGPDTQYF.

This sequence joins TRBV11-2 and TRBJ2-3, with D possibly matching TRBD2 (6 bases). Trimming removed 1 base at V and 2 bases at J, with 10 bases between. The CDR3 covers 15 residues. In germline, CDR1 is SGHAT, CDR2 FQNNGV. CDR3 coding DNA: TGTGCCAGCAGCTTAGCGGGAGTTCACACAGATACGCAGTATTTT. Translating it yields CASSLAGVHTDTQYF.

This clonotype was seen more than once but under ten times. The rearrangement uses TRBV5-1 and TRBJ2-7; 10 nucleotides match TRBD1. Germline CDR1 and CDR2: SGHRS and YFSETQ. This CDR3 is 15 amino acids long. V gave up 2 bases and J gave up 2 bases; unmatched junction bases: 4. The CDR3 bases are TGCGCCAGCAGCTTATCCGGGACAGGGGCCTACGAGCAGTACTTC. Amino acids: CASSLSGTGAYEQYF.

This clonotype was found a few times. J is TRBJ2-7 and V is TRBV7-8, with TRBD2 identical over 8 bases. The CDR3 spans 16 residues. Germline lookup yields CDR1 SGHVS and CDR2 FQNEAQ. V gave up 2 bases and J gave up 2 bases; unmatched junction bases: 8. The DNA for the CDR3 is TGTGCCAGCAGCTTAATACCGCGGGAGGAAACCTACGAGCAGTACTTC. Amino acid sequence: CASSLIPREETYEQYF.

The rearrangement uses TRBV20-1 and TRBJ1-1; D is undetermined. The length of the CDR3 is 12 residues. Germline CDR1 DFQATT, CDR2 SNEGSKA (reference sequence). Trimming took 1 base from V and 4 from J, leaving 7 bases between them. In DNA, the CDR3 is TGCAGTGCTAGAGTCAAGAGCACTGAAGCTTTCTTT. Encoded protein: CSARVKSTEAFF.

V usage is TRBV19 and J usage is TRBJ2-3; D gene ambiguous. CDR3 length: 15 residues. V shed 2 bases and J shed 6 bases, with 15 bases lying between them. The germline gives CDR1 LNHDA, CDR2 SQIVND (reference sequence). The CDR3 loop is CASSISRETHDTQYF. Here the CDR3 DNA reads TGTGCCAGTAGTATAAGTCGCGAGACCCACGATACGCAGTATTTT.

CDR3: CSAGSDWSTDTQYF. CDR3 nucleotide sequence: TGCAGTGCTGGATCAGACTGGTCGACAGATACGCAGTATTTT. This chain joins TRBV20-1 and TRBJ2-3, with unresolved D. The CDR3 has 14 residues. The V end was cut by 5 bases, the J end by 3 bases, with 15 bases between. Germline CDR1 is DFQATT and CDR2 is SNEGSKA (reference sequence).

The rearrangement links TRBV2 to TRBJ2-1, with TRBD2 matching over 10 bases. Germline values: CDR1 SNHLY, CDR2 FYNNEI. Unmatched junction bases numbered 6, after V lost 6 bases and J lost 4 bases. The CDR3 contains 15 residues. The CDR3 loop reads CASRLLAGMYNEQFF. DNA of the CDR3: TGTGCCAGCAGGCTACTAGCGGGAATGTACAATGAGCAGTTCTTC.

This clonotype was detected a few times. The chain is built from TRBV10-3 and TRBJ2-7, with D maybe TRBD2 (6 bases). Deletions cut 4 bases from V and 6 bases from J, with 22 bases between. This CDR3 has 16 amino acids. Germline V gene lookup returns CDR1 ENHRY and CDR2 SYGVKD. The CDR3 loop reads CAISARGRRGSGEQYF. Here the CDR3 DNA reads TGTGCCATCAGTGCCCGAGGGAGGAGAGGCAGCGGCGAGCAGTACTTC.